These 16 T cell receptor beta chains came from one sample sequenced in a study of T-cell memory formation after mild COVID-19. MiXCR was run by TCRdb on the 5' RACE reads, yielding one entry per CDR3 protein. The profile shows roughly 29,000 distinct CDR3 sequences, approximately 12% of them singletons. Sequencing was performed on PBMCs or a T cell subset sorted from them (not recorded which). These receptors were obtained from an adult woman who had mild COVID-19 (a few samples of this study predate the infection). Cell type and time point are not known.

At least ten counts were recorded for this clonotype. V is TRBV19 and J is TRBJ2-3; 7 bases are a match to TRBD1. With V trimmed by 3 bases and J by 4 bases, 4 bases remained unmatched. Per the germline V gene, CDR1 is LNHDA and CDR2 is SQIVND (reference sequence). The CDR3 consists of 14 residues. CDR3 region: CASSIDRDADTQYF. CDR3 nucleotide sequence: TGTGCCAGTAGTATTGACAGGGATGCAGATACGCAGTATTTT. Together with reference TRBV19 and TRBJ2-3, the CDR3 gives the full variable domain: DGGITQSPKYLFRKEGQNVTLSCEQNLNHDAMYWYRQDPGQGLRLIYYSQIVNDFQKGDIAEGYSVSREKKESFPLTVTSAQKNPTAFYLCASSIDRDADTQYFGPGTRLTVL.

This clonotype was recorded at least ten times. V gene TRBV20-1 combines with J gene TRBJ1-2; 9 positions agree with TRBD1. The trim removed 5 bases at V and 8 bases at J, leaving 6 bases unmatched. In germline, CDR1 is DFQATT, CDR2 SNEGSKA (reference sequence). The CDR3 runs 12 residues. The CDR3 here is CSASQGARGYTF. CDR3 nucleotide sequence: TGCAGTGCTTCACAGGGGGCGCGGGGCTACACCTTC.

In this sample, this clonotype turned up many times. The chain has TRBV28 and TRBJ2-3; TRBD1 is a possible D gene (6 bases). The V end lost 6 bases, the J end lost 0 bases, and 16 bases lay between the germline ends. The CDR3 has 16 amino acids. CDR1 MDHEN and CDR2 SYDVKM come from the germline V gene. The CDR3 region is CASSSGQLVSTDTQYF. CDR3 nucleotides: TGTGCCAGCAGCTCCGGACAGCTGGTTAGCACAGATACGCAGTATTTT.

Many counts were recorded for this clonotype. V usage is TRBV4-2 and J usage is TRBJ2-1; TRBD2 matches 11 bases. Germline V gives CDR1 LGHNA, CDR2 YNFKEQ. This CDR3 comprises 18 residues. Trimming removed 0 bases from V and 2 bases from J; junction bases left unmatched: 6. The CDR3: CASSQEASGRMPYNEQFF. CDR3 in DNA: TGTGCCAGCAGCCAAGAGGCTAGCGGGAGGATGCCCTACAATGAGCAGTTCTTC.

This clonotype was seen at least ten times. This sequence joins TRBV24-1 and TRBJ2-1, with 9 bases fitting TRBD2. The CDR3 consists of 17 residues. The J segment lost 6 bases and the V segment lost 1 base, leaving 9 bases of the junction unmatched. Germline V lookup: CDR1 KGHDR, CDR2 SFDVKD. Written as DNA, the CDR3 is TGTGCCACCAGTGATTTCCCTATAGCGGGGGAAGGCAATGAGCAGTTCTTC. This translates into CATSDFPIAGEGNEQFF.

CDR3 sequence reads: CASSLETPAREQFF. The CDR3 DNA is TGCGCCAGCAGCTTGGAGACCCCCGCGCGGGAGCAGTTCTTC. The gene calls are TRBV5-1 and TRBJ2-1, with no clear D. The CDR3 is 14 residues long. From germline, CDR1 is SGHRS and CDR2 YFSETQ. Trimming cost V 0 bases and J 10 bases, with 14 bases left between them.

This clonotype was observed many times. This sequence joins TRBV7-2 and TRBJ1-5; 8 bases agree with TRBD1. The germline CDR1 and CDR2 sequences are SGHTA and FQGNSA. V shed 4 bases and J 4 bases; nucleotides not matched to a gene: 0. The CDR3 runs 13 residues. The CDR3 reads CASSYRGNQPQHF. CDR3 DNA sequence: TGTGCCAGCAGCTACAGGGGGAATCAGCCCCAGCATTTT.

This clonotype appeared many times. The rearrangement uses TRBV20-1 and TRBJ2-5; TRBD2 aligns across 8 bases. The CDR3 consists of 15 residues. Germline trimming cut 4 bases from V and 2 bases from J; bases unmatched to any gene: 9. Germline V gene sequence: CDR1 DFQATT, CDR2 SNEGSKA (reference sequence). CDR3 nucleotides: TGCAGTGCTATTCCTATAGCGGGAAGACAAGAGACCCAGTACTTC. This translates into CSAIPIAGRQETQYF.

Ten or more counts support this clonotype. The chain uses TRBV10-3 and TRBJ2-7; a possible D gene is TRBD1 (6 bases). Trimming took off 6 bases at V and 3 bases at J, with 12 bases between the two ends. This CDR3 comprises 13 residues. Germline V gene lookup returns CDR1 ENHRY and CDR2 SYGVKD. CDR3 in amino acids: CAIRARDIYEQYF. In DNA form, the CDR3 reads TGTGCCATCAGGGCCCGGGACATCTACGAGCAGTACTTC.

This clonotype occurred many times. The rearrangement joins TRBV11-2 to TRBJ1-3; D unclear. CDR1 is SGHAT, CDR2 FQNNGV, per germline. This CDR3 has 15 amino acids. Trimming pared 5 bases from V and 0 bases from J, leaving 11 bases between. This CDR3 is CASSLPWSSGNTIYF. CDR3 coding DNA: TGTGCCAGCAGCCTGCCATGGAGCTCTGGAAACACCATATATTTT.

This clonotype was seen ten or more times. The chain employs TRBV7-6 and TRBJ1-1; D gene uncertain. V was shortened by 1 base and J by 4 bases, with 22 bases between the two germline ends. The length of the CDR3 is 18 residues. Germline values: CDR1 SGHVS, CDR2 FNYEAQ. CDR3 amino acids: CASSLEFVGAPVGTEAFF. CDR3 nucleotides: TGTGCCAGCAGCTTAGAGTTTGTTGGCGCCCCCGTCGGCACTGAAGCTTTCTTT.

J is TRBJ1-1 and V is TRBV6-2 or TRBV6-3; D call uncertain. V was cut by 2 bases and J by 2 bases, with 12 bases left in between. Germline V gene lookup returns CDR1 MNHEY and CDR2 SVGEGT. CDR3 length: 15 residues. The chain's CDR3 is CASSYRWQANTEAFF. The CDR3 DNA sequence: TGTGCCAGCAGTTACCGGTGGCAGGCAAACACTGAAGCTTTCTTT.

This clonotype has a count of ten or more. This chain connects TRBV24-1 to TRBJ2-2; D is ambiguous. V was cut by 4 bases and J by 6 bases, with 11 bases left in between. The CDR3 runs 14 residues. Germline CDR1 reads KGHDR; CDR2 reads SFDVKD. The CDR3: CATSEAEPPGELFF. The CDR3 DNA sequence: TGTGCCACCAGTGAAGCTGAACCTCCCGGGGAGCTGTTTTTT.

This clonotype was picked up many times. The chain is built from TRBV28 and TRBJ2-7; 7 bases are shared with TRBD2. V lost 5 bases, J lost 6 bases, and 10 bases stayed unmatched. Germline CDR1 and CDR2: MDHEN and SYDVKM. The CDR3 spans 14 residues. This CDR3 reads CASSLSGIKAEQYF. CDR3 nucleotide sequence: TGTGCCAGCAGTCTCAGCGGGATAAAGGCCGAGCAGTACTTC.

This clonotype was seen many times. The rearrangement joins TRBV4-1 to TRBJ1-1; TRBD1 agrees at 8 bases. Germline loops: CDR1 MGHRA, CDR2 YSYEKL. The CDR3 loop spans 15 amino acids. After removal of 1 base from V and 5 bases from J, the junction contained 6 bases not matched to a gene. CDR3 sequence reads: CASSQVAGGRTEAFF. The CDR3, as DNA: TGCGCCAGCAGCCAAGTGGCAGGGGGCAGGACTGAAGCTTTCTTT.

This clonotype was detected ten times or more. The chain links TRBV4-2 to TRBJ2-5, with D perhaps matching TRBD2 (6 bases). V was cut by 4 bases and J by 4 bases, with 10 bases left in between. Germline V gene sequence: CDR1 LGHNA, CDR2 YNFKEQ. The CDR3 spans 13 residues. The CDR3 loop reads CASSPRAGETQYF. The CDR3 DNA sequence: TGTGCCAGCAGCCCTAGAGCGGGAGAGACCCAGTACTTC.